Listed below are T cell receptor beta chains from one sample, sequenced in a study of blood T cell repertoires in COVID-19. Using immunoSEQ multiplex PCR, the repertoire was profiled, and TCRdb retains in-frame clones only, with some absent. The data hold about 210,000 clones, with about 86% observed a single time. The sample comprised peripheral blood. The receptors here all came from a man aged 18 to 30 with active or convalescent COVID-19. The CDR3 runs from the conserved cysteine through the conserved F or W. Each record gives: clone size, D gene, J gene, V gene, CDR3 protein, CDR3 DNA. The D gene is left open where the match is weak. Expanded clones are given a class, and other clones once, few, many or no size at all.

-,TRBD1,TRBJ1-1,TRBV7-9,CASSSWDRLNTEAFF,TGTGCCAGCAGCTCCTGGGACAGGTTGAACACTGAAGCTTTCTTT
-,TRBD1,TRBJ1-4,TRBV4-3,CASSQDGQGATNEKLFF,TGCGCCAGCAGCCAAGATGGGCAGGGGGCAACTAATGAAAAACTGTTTTTT
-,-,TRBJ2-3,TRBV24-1,CATSGQLVTDTQYF,TGTGCCACCAGTGGGCAGCTAGTCACAGATACGCAGTATTTT
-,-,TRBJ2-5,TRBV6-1,CASSEDASIRGGKVQYF,TGTGCCAGCAGTGAAGACGCTAGTATCCGTGGGGGGAAGGTCCAGTACTTC
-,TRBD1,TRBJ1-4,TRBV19,CASSIADREDEKLFF,TGTGCCAGTAGTATTGCGGACAGGGAGGATGAAAAACTGTTTTTT
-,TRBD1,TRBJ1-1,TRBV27,CASRTGGNTEAFF,TGTGCCAGTAGGACAGGTGGGAACACTGAAGCTTTCTTT
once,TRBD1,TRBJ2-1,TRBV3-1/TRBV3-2,CASSQPMGQGDEQFF,TGTGCCAGCAGCCAACCCATGGGACAGGGTGATGAGCAGTTCTTC
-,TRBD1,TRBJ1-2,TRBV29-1,CSVRQGARYGYTF,TGCAGCGTGAGACAGGGGGCGCGTTATGGCTACACCTTC
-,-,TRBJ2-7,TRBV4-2,CASSQGLLGRFEQYF,TGTGCCAGCAGCCAAGGATTACTAGGCCGATTCGAGCAGTACTTC
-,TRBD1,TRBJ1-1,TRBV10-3,CAISEPSDRPEAFF,TGTGCCATCAGTGAGCCCTCGGACAGGCCTGAAGCTTTCTTT
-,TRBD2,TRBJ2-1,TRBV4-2,CASSLTSIAGGYNEQFF,TGTGCCAGCAGCCTCACGTCGATAGCGGGAGGGTACAATGAGCAGTTCTTC
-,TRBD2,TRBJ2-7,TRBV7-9,CASSFSASGEYEQYF,TGTGCCAGCAGCTTCTCGGCTAGCGGGGAGTACGAGCAGTACTTC
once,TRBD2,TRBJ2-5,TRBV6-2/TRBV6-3,CASSWGSGEQETQYF,TGTGCCAGCAGCTGGGGTAGCGGGGAGCAAGAGACCCAGTACTTC
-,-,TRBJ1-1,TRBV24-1,CATSDAQGNTEAFF,TGTGCCACCAGTGATGCACAGGGAAATACTGAAGCTTTCTTT
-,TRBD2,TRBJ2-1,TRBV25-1,CASSARVAGGNEQFF,TGTGCCAGCAGTGCGAGAGTAGCGGGAGGGAATGAGCAGTTCTTC
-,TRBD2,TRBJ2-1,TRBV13,CASSSFSGSGGGEQFF,TGTGCCAGCAGCTCTTTTAGCGGGAGTGGGGGAGGTGAGCAGTTCTTC
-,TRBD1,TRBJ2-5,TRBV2,CASGGQQETQYF,TGTGCCAGCGGGGGACAGCAAGAGACCCAGTACTTC
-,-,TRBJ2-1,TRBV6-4,CASSAGLSDWQFF,TGTGCCAGCAGCGCGGGACTTTCGGATTGGCAGTTCTTC
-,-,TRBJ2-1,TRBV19,CASTTAKTGPYNEQFF,TGTGCCAGTACTACGGCAAAGACAGGACCTTACAATGAGCAGTTCTTC
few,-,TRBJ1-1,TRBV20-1,CSARLWTEAFF,TGCAGTGCTAGGCTATGGACTGAAGCTTTCTTT
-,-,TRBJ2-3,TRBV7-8,CASSLRVVTRDTQYF,TGTGCCAGCAGCTTAAGAGTCGTCACGCGGGATACGCAGTATTTT
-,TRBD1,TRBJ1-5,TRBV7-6,CASSLTGGDQPQHF,TGTGCCAGCAGCTTGACAGGGGGCGACCAGCCCCAGCATTTT
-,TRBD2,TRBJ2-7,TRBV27,CASSPLRGSIPYEQYF,TGTGCCAGCAGTCCCCTCCGCGGGAGTATACCCTACGAGCAGTACTTC
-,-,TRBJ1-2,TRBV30,CAWSVKGENYGYTF,TGTGCCTGGAGTGTCAAGGGGGAGAACTATGGCTACACCTTC
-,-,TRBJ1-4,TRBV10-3,CAISEEGSNEKLFF,TGTGCCATCAGTGAAGAGGGCAGTAATGAAAAACTGTTTTTT
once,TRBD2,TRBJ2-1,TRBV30,CAWSGTSGRGSSYNEQFF,TGTGCCTGGAGTGGGACTAGCGGGAGGGGAAGCTCCTACAATGAGCAGTTCTTC
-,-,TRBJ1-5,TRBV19,CASMRDFDQPQHF,TGTGCCAGTATGAGGGATTTCGATCAGCCCCAGCATTTT
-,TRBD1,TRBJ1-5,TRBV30,CAWSHGQGSNQPQHF,TGTGCCTGGAGTCACGGACAGGGGAGCAATCAGCCCCAGCATTTT
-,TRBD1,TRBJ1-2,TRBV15,CATSPDRGVYGYTF,TGTGCCACCAGCCCCGACAGGGGGGTTTATGGCTACACCTTC
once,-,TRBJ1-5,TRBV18,CASSPTGQPQHF,TGTGCCAGCTCACCAACAGGTCAGCCCCAGCATTTT
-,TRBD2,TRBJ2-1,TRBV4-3,CASSQDRVLAGAHNEQFF,TGCGCCAGCAGCCAAGATCGAGTGCTAGCGGGAGCCCACAATGAGCAGTTCTTC
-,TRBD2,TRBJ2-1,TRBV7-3,CASSFWAGGEQFF,TGTGCCAGCAGCTTTTGGGCGGGGGGTGAGCAGTTCTTC
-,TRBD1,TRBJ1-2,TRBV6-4,CASSLQGGGTTNYGYTF,TGTGCCAGCAGCCTACAGGGGGGCGGTACAACTAACTATGGCTACACCTTC
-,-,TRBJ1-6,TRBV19,CASRTEGNSPLHF,TGTGCCAGTAGAACGGAGGGGAATTCACCCCTCCACTTT
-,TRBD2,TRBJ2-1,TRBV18,CASSLEPGELAGGRGFF,TGTGCCAGCTCACTCGAACCCGGTGAGCTAGCGGGTGGCCGGGGGTTCTTC
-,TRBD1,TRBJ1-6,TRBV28,CASSLIPGQGNSPLHF,TGTGCCAGCAGTTTGATCCCGGGACAGGGTAATTCACCCCTCCACTTT
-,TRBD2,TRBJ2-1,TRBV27,CASSSGTSGGNEQFF,TGTGCCAGCAGTTCTGGGACTAGCGGGGGCAATGAGCAGTTCTTC
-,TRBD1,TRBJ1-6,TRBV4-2,CASSQATGGYSPLHF,TGTGCCAGCAGCCAGGCGACAGGGGGATACTCACCCCTCCACTTT
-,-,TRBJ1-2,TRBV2,CASSRGTLTF,TGTGCCAGTTCTAGGGGTACTCTCACCTTC
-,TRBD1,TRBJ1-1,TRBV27,CASSLGQGVSTEAFF,TGTGCCAGCAGTTTGGGGCAGGGGGTGAGCACTGAAGCTTTCTTT
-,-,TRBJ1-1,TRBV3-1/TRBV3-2,CASSQVGGNTEAFF,TGTGCCAGCAGCCAAGTCGGCGGGAACACTGAAGCTTTCTTT
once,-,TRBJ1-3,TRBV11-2,CASSLEASSGNTIYF,TGTGCCAGCAGCTTAGAGGCAAGCTCTGGAAACACCATATATTTT
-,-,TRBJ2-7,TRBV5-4,CASSDTRSYEQYF,TGTGCCAGCAGCGATACTAGATCCTACGAGCAGTACTTC
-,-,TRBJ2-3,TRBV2,CASKEVAGGSDTQYF,TGTGCCAGCAAAGAAGTGGCCGGGGGTTCAGATACGCAGTATTTT
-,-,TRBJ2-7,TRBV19,CASSNGLTYEQYF,TGTGCCAGTAGTAATGGGCTTACCTACGAGCAGTACTTC
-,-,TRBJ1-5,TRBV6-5,CASSYSSGGQPQHF,TGTGCCAGCAGTTACTCGAGCGGAGGTCAGCCCCAGCATTTT
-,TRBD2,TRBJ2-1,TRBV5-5,CASSLEGGSSYNEQFF,TGTGCCAGCAGCTTGGAGGGCGGGAGCTCCTACAATGAGCAGTTCTTC
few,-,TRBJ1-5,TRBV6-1,CASSEAGGMVNQPQHF,TGTGCCAGCAGTGAAGCGGGGGGAATGGTCAATCAGCCCCAGCATTTT